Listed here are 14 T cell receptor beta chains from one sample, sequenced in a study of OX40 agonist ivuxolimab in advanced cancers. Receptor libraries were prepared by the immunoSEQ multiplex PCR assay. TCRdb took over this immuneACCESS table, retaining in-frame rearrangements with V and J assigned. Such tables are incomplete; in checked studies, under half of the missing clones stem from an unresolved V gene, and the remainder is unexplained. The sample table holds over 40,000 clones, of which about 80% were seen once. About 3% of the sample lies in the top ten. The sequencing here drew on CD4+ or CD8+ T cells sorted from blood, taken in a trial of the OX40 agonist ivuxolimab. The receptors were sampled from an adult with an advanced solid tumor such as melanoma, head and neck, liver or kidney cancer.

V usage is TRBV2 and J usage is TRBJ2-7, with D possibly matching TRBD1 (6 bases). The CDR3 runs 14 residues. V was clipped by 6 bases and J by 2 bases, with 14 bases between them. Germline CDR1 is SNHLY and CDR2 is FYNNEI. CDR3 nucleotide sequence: TGTGCCAGCAGACCTTCAGGGGTGGCCTACGAGCAGTACTTC. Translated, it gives CASRPSGVAYEQYF.

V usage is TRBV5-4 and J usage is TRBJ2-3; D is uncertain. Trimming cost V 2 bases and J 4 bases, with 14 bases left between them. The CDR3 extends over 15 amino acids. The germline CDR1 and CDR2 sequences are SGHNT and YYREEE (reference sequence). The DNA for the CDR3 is TGTGCCAGCAGCTTAGGGTCCAGGACGGCAGATACGCAGTATTTT. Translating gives CASSLGSRTADTQYF.

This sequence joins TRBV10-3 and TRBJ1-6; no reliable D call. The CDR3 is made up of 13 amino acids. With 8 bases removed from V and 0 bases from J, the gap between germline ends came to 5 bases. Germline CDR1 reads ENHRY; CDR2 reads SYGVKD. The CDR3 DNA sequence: TGTGCCATCCGTAGCTCCTATAATTCACCCCTCCACTTT. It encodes CAIRSSYNSPLHF.

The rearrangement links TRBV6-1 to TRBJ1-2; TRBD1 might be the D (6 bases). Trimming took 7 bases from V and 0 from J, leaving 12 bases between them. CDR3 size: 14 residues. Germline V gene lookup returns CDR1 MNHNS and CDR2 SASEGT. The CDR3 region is CASTTTGANYGYTF. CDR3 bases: TGTGCCAGCACTACGACAGGAGCTAACTATGGCTACACCTTC.

The CDR3 here is CASSPPGQLNYGYTF. For the CDR3, the DNA is TGTGCCAGCTCACCACCGGGACAGCTTAACTATGGCTACACCTTC. This chain uses TRBV18 with TRBJ1-2; TRBD1 agrees at 7 bases. Germline CDR1 and CDR2: KGHSH and LQKENI. CDR3 length equals 15 residues. V lost 0 bases to trimming and J lost 1 base; unmatched junction nucleotides: 2.

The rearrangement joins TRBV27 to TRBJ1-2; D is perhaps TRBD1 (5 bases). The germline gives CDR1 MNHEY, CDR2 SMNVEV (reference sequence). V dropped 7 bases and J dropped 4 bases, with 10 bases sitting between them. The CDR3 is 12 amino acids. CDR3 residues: CASKGGAYGYTF. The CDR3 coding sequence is TGTGCCAGCAAAGGAGGGGCCTATGGCTACACCTTC.

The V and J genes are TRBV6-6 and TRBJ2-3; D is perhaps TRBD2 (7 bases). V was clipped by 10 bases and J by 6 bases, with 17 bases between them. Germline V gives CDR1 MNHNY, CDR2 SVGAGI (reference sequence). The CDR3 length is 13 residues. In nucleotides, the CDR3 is TGTGCCACCCGGGGGGCCCCCGTTGATACGCAGTATTTT. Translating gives CATRGAPVDTQYF.

The CDR3 here is CASSLADSYSGNTIYF. In DNA form, the CDR3 reads TGTGCCAGCAGCTTGGCAGACAGCTACTCTGGAAACACCATATATTTT. V gene TRBV5-6 combines with J gene TRBJ1-3; possibly TRBD1 for D (5 bases). Trimming stripped 0 bases from V and 0 bases from J, with 10 bases between. Germline assignment: CDR1 SGHDT and CDR2 YYEEEE. The CDR3 contains 16 residues.

The CDR3 protein is CASSQIQGSLGEQYF. The CDR3 DNA is TGTGCCAGCTCACAAATACAGGGTTCGTTGGGCGAGCAGTACTTC. The rearrangement uses TRBV18 and TRBJ2-7; D might be TRBD1 (6 bases). V lost 4 bases to trimming and J lost 6 bases, with 19 bases between them. CDR3 length equals 15 residues. The germline CDR1 and CDR2 sequences are KGHSH and LQKENI.

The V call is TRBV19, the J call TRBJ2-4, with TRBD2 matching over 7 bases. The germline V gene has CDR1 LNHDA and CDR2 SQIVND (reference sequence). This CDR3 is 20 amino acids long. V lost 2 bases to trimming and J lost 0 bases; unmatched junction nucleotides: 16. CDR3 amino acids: CASSIPRVGGGYIAKNIQYF. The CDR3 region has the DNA TGTGCCAGTAGTATACCCCGGGTGGGCGGGGGATATATAGCCAAAAACATTCAGTACTTC.

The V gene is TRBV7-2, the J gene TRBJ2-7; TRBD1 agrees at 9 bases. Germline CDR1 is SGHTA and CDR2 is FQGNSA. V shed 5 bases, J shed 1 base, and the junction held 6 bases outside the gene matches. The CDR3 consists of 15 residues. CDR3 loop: CASSPGGTGSYEQYF. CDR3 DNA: TGTGCCAGCAGCCCAGGGGGGACAGGGTCCTACGAGCAGTACTTC.

The CDR3 loop is CASSDRLTGELFF. The CDR3 DNA sequence: TGTGCCAGCAGTGATAGGCTAACCGGGGAGCTGTTTTTT. The rearrangement joins TRBV6-1 to TRBJ2-2; no clear D. V was clipped by 3 bases and J by 5 bases, with 7 bases between them. The CDR3 runs 13 residues. Germline V lookup: CDR1 MNHNS, CDR2 SASEGT.

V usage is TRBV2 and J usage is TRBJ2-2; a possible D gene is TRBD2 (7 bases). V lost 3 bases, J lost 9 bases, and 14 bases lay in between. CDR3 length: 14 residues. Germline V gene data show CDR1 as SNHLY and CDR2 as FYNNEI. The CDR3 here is CASSDGGRSWELFF. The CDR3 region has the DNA TGTGCCAGCAGTGACGGGGGGCGCAGCTGGGAGCTGTTTTTT.

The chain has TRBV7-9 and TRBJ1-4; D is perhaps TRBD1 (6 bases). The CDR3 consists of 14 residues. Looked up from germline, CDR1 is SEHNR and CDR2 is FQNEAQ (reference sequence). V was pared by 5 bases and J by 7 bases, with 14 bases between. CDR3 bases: TGTGCCAGCAGCCATACCTTCAGGGGTGAAAAACTGTTTTTT. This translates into CASSHTFRGEKLFF.